This TCR beta chain stems from a study of blood T cell repertoires in COVID-19. Profiling relied on immunoSEQ multiplex PCR, and the TCRdb table lists in-frame clones only, not all of them. Of roughly 96,000 clones in the sample, roughly 82% were seen once. Germline-derived CDR1 and CDR2 are SGHTA and FQGNSA. The V end was cut by 1 base, the J end by 0 bases, with 9 bases between. This CDR3 is built from 15 residues. This clone has only one observation. This TCR was recovered from a man older than 75 with acute or convalescent COVID-19. This chain joins TRBV7-2 and TRBJ1-2; D is unclear. The sample was peripheral blood. The CDR3, as DNA: TGTGCCAGCAGCTTAGAGCGGCTTGCTAACTATGGCTACACCTTC. The encoded protein is CASSLERLANYGYTF.